This T cell receptor beta chain was identified in a study of somatic mutations in cytotoxic T cells in rheumatoid arthritis. By sample share, this clone is medium-sized. Its antigen is not identified. Germline V gene data show CDR1 as LNHDA and CDR2 as SQIVND (reference sequence). The V segment lost 5 bases and the J segment 4 bases; nucleotides outside the gene matches: 10. CDR3 length: 15 amino acids. Profiling relied on immunoSEQ multiplex PCR, and the TCRdb table lists in-frame clones only, not all of them. Counted here are about 7,400 clones, roughly nine tenths occurring once; the ten biggest clones make up 15% to 20%. The study's findings and limits: The clonality of CD8+ T cells was not significantly different between rheumatoid arthritis patients and age-matched healthy controls. Expanded CD8+ clones had unknown antigen targets. Patients with a largest CD8+ clone exceeding 20% of CD8+ cells numbered 8 of 65.

Positively selected by magnetic beads, CD4+ and CD8+ cells were purity-checked by flow cytometry. The sample comprised CD8+ T cells sorted from blood. The chain uses TRBV19 and TRBJ1-1; 7 nucleotides align to TRBD1. This receptor was taken from a man between 35 and 55 years old with rheumatoid arthritis. The CDR3 nucleotides are TGTGCCAGTAGTCAACAGACAGGGTACATCACTGAAGCTTTCTTT. Translated: CASSQQTGYITEAFF.